This T cell receptor beta chain was sequenced during a study of blood T cell repertoires in COVID-19. Original handling: Cell counts per sample came from amplifying reference gene primers. Assay used: immunoSEQ multiplex PCR; TCRdb lists only in-frame clones, some missing. D and trimming were read from the DNA, whereas the V and J calls and clone size are those reported in that table. The sample records approximately 360,000 clones, 89% being singletons. Trimming stripped 8 bases from V and 1 base from J, with 6 bases between. This CDR3 comprises 11 residues. Germline CDR1 is GTSNPN and CDR2 is SVGIG (reference sequence).

This clonotype originated in a man aged 40-55 years with acute or convalescent COVID-19. V and J are TRBV30 and TRBJ1-3; D is undetermined. The sequenced material came from peripheral blood. The CDR3 DNA sequence: TGTGCCGGCCCGTCTGGAAACACCATATATTTT. It specifies CAGPSGNTIYF.